The rows below give T cell receptor beta chains drawn from one sample of a study of blood T cells in healthy people across ages. Using its own MiXCR run on the 5' RACE reads, TCRdb lists one record per CDR3 protein. The sample yields about 780,000 distinct CDR3 sequences, around a quarter seen once. The same data also contributed to another study, on T cells of mothers and their children.

Sequencing was carried out using blood. The receptor source for this set is a boy aged 5-17 years in good health. Both conserved end residues are part of each CDR3. Each record gives: clone size, J gene, D gene, V gene, CDR3 protein, CDR3 DNA. D genes are given only for firm matches. The listing skips clone size in some rows; elsewhere it reads once, few, many or a size class.

few | TRBJ1-4 | - | TRBV20-1 | CSAGEEEKLFF | TGCAGTGCGGGGGAGGAAGAAAAACTGTTTTTT
few | TRBJ2-7 | - | TRBV7-2 | CASSADVESSYEQYF | TGTGCCAGCAGCGCGGACGTTGAGAGCTCCTACGAGCAGTACTTC
few | TRBJ2-4 | - | TRBV18 | CASSRGWQNIQYF | TGCGCCAGCTCACGGGGTTGGCAAAACATTCAGTACTTC
few | TRBJ2-2 | - | TRBV7-2 | CASSSGSIGQFTGELFF | TGTGCCAGCAGCTCCGGAAGTATTGGGCAGTTCACCGGGGAGCTGTTTTTT
- | TRBJ2-1 | TRBD2 | TRBV12-3/TRBV12-4 | CASSFLGGKQYNEQFF | TGTGCCAGCAGTTTCCTGGGGGGGAAACAGTACAATGAGCAGTTCTTC
- | TRBJ1-4 | - | TRBV29-1 | CSVGSGQGNEKLFF | TGCAGCGTTGGCTCTGGGCAGGGTAATGAAAAACTGTTTTTT
- | TRBJ2-5 | - | TRBV5-1 | CASSSGTNKETQYF | TGCGCCAGCAGCTCCGGGACAAACAAAGAGACCCAGTACTTC
- | TRBJ2-3 | - | TRBV12-3/TRBV12-4 | CASSLTQGKVSDTQYF | TGTGCCAGCAGTTTGACGCAGGGGAAAGTGTCGGATACGCAGTATTTT
few | TRBJ1-3 | - | TRBV11-2 | CASSSPLVSSGNTIYF | TGTGCCAGCAGCTCCCCCCTCGTGAGCTCTGGAAACACCATATATTTT
- | TRBJ1-2 | - | TRBV5-5 | CASSLGRTENYGYTF | TGTGCCAGCAGTCTGGGGAGGACAGAGAACTATGGCTACACCTTC
- | TRBJ2-5 | - | TRBV2 | CASKKNPVETQYF | TGTGCCAGCAAAAAAAACCCCGTGGAGACCCAGTACTTC
- | TRBJ1-4 | - | TRBV6-2/TRBV6-3 | CASSYLRSSTNEKLFF | TGTGCCAGCAGTTACTTAAGGAGTTCAACTAATGAAAAACTGTTTTTT
many | TRBJ2-1 | - | TRBV10-3 | CAIRGLDYNEQFF | TGTGCCATCAGGGGACTCGACTACAATGAGCAGTTCTTC
- | TRBJ2-7 | - | TRBV18 | CASSPGPGGSYEQYF | TGTGCCAGCTCACCCGGTCCTGGGGGGAGTTACGAGCAGTACTTC
- | TRBJ1-1 | TRBD1 | TRBV2 | CASRGDRGLGTEAFF | TGTGCCAGCAGGGGCGATAGGGGGCTGGGCACTGAAGCTTTCTTT
few | TRBJ1-2 | TRBD1 | TRBV15 | CATSKTGRAGYTF | TGTGCCACCAGCAAGACAGGGCGGGCTGGCTACACCTTC
few | TRBJ2-7 | TRBD2 | TRBV15 | CATSRDRASGGSEQYF | TGTGCCACCAGCAGAGATAGAGCTAGCGGGGGCAGCGAGCAGTACTTC
few | TRBJ1-4 | TRBD1 | TRBV5-1 | CASSSKKDRGGEKLFF | TGCGCCAGCAGCAGTAAAAAAGACAGGGGAGGTGAAAAACTGTTTTTT
- | TRBJ2-5 | TRBD1 | TRBV6-1 | CASSGRQQGTGPIGTQYF | TGTGCCAGCAGTGGACGCCAGCAGGGGACAGGCCCCATTGGGACCCAGTACTTC
- | TRBJ2-1 | - | TRBV6-5 | CASSDVLEGSYNEQFF | TGTGCCAGCAGTGACGTACTAGAAGGCTCCTACAATGAGCAGTTCTTC
- | TRBJ1-1 | TRBD1 | TRBV24-1 | CATSDPPIGTGGKTEAFF | TGTGCCACCAGTGATCCCCCGATTGGGACAGGGGGTAAAACTGAAGCTTTCTTT
few | TRBJ2-4 | TRBD1 | TRBV6-6 | CASSYGTGSRGKNIQYF | TGTGCCAGCAGTTACGGGACAGGGAGTCGCGGCAAAAACATTCAGTACTTC
- | TRBJ2-3 | - | TRBV7-2 | CASSSISPRTDTQYF | TGTGCCAGCAGCTCTATCTCCCCGAGGACAGATACGCAGTATTTT
few | TRBJ2-5 | - | TRBV11-1 | CARSARPRETQYF | TGTGCCCGCAGCGCCCGCCCTAGGGAGACCCAGTACTTC
few | TRBJ2-5 | TRBD1 | TRBV3-1 | CASSQDIGDRGTQYF | TGTGCCAGCAGCCAAGATATTGGAGACAGGGGGACCCAGTACTTC
few | TRBJ1-2 | TRBD1 | TRBV5-1 | CASSREGTGACGYTF | TGCGCCAGCAGCCGGGAGGGGACAGGAGCCTGTGGCTACACCTTC
few | TRBJ2-5 | - | TRBV12-3/TRBV12-4 | CASSPAPGQETQYF | TGTGCCAGCAGTCCCGCGCCAGGCCAAGAGACCCAGTACTTC
- | TRBJ1-5 | TRBD1 | TRBV27 | CASSPTGGSNQPQHF | TGTGCCAGCAGTCCGACAGGGGGTAGCAATCAGCCCCAGCATTTT
few | TRBJ2-5 | TRBD2 | TRBV29-1 | CSLRLAGARPQYF | TGCAGCCTACGACTAGCGGGGGCCCGGCCGCAGTACTTC
many | TRBJ1-5 | - | TRBV20-1 | CSAIQGHSSSSNQPQHF | TGCAGTGCTATACAGGGACACAGTTCTTCCAGCAATCAGCCCCAGCATTTT
few | TRBJ1-1 | TRBD1 | TRBV10-3 | CATGGTGRNTEAFF | TGTGCCACAGGTGGGACAGGACGTAACACTGAAGCTTTCTTT
- | TRBJ2-7 | TRBD2 | TRBV20-1 | CSARWLAGGRYEQYF | TGCAGTGCTAGGTGGCTAGCGGGGGGCAGGTACGAGCAGTACTTC
- | TRBJ2-5 | - | TRBV5-1 | CASSLFGPQETQYF | TGCGCCAGCAGCTTGTTCGGGCCTCAAGAGACCCAGTACTTC
once | TRBJ1-1 | - | TRBV5-1 | CASSSGVTWRAFF | TGCGCCAGCAGCTCGGGGGTAACCTGGAGAGCTTTCTTT
few | TRBJ2-7 | - | TRBV5-1 | CASSWTFSYEQYF | TGCGCCAGCAGCTGGACATTCTCCTACGAGCAGTACTTC
- | TRBJ2-5 | TRBD1 | TRBV5-5 | CASSLDRGNIGETQYF | TGTGCCAGCAGCTTGGACAGGGGGAATATCGGAGAGACCCAGTACTTC
many | TRBJ2-3 | - | TRBV19 | CASSPPADTQYF | TGTGCCAGTAGCCCCCCTGCGGATACGCAGTATTTT
- | TRBJ2-7 | - | TRBV6-6 | CASSYGRGNEQYF | TGTGCCAGCAGTTACGGGAGGGGGAACGAGCAGTACTTC
- | TRBJ2-5 | - | TRBV10-1 | CTSSKGSRETQYF | TGCACCAGCAGTAAGGGTTCAAGAGAGACCCAGTACTTC
many | TRBJ2-7 | - | TRBV12-3/TRBV12-4 | CASSPQGYEQYF | TGTGCCAGCAGCCCCCAAGGATACGAGCAGTACTTC
- | TRBJ2-5 | - | TRBV25-1 | CASSDRGRFTETQYF | TGTGCCAGCAGTGACAGGGGCCGCTTCACAGAGACCCAGTACTTC
- | TRBJ2-5 | TRBD1 | TRBV7-3 | CASSLLGQGLETQYF | TGTGCCAGCAGCTTATTGGGACAGGGGCTGGAGACCCAGTACTTC
few | TRBJ2-5 | - | TRBV20-1 | CSARVPSLAQYF | TGCAGTGCTAGGGTTCCCTCCTTGGCCCAGTACTTC
- | TRBJ1-2 | - | TRBV5-1 | CASSFRPRGWGYTF | TGCGCCAGCAGCTTTAGGCCTCGGGGTTGGGGCTACACCTTC
- | TRBJ2-7 | - | TRBV6-1 | CASSEALKDREQYF | TGTGCCAGCAGTGAAGCGCTAAAGGATCGCGAGCAGTACTTC
few | TRBJ2-1 | - | TRBV7-2 | CASSSSRGAGSGSYNEQFF | TGTGCCAGCAGCTCCAGCCGGGGGGCTGGGAGCGGCTCCTACAATGAGCAGTTCTTC
- | TRBJ1-2 | TRBD1 | TRBV20-1 | CSALTGAGNYGYTF | TGCAGTGCGCTTACAGGGGCCGGTAACTATGGCTACACCTTC
many | TRBJ2-7 | - | TRBV7-6 | CASSPRGTYEQYF | TGTGCCAGCAGCCCCAGGGGCACCTACGAGCAGTACTTC
- | TRBJ1-2 | - | TRBV5-1 | CASSRGQTTDGYTF | TGCGCCAGCAGCCGCGGACAGACGACGGATGGCTACACCTTC
- | TRBJ2-5 | - | TRBV29-1 | CSVRGGEETQYF | TGCAGCGTTCGAGGGGGGGAAGAGACCCAGTACTTC
- | TRBJ1-4 | - | TRBV5-4 | CASSLDGAKNEKLFF | TGTGCCAGCAGCTTGGATGGGGCAAAGAATGAAAAACTGTTTTTT
few | TRBJ2-5 | - | TRBV7-9 | CASSFDGYGGETQYF | TGTGCCAGCAGCTTTGACGGCTATGGGGGAGAGACCCAGTACTTC
- | TRBJ2-7 | - | TRBV4-1 | CASSPEDSTYEQYF | TGCGCCAGCAGCCCTGAGGACAGTACCTACGAGCAGTACTTC
few | TRBJ1-1 | - | TRBV9 | CASSGQAGRTEAFF | TGTGCCAGCAGCGGCCAAGCGGGGCGTACTGAAGCTTTCTTT
- | TRBJ2-1 | - | TRBV25-1 | CASSKRGYNEQFF | TGTGCCAGCAGCAAACGGGGGTACAATGAGCAGTTCTTC
- | TRBJ1-2 | TRBD1 | TRBV18 | CASSPSGQDFYGYTF | TGTGCCAGCTCACCTTCGGGACAGGATTTCTATGGCTACACCTTC